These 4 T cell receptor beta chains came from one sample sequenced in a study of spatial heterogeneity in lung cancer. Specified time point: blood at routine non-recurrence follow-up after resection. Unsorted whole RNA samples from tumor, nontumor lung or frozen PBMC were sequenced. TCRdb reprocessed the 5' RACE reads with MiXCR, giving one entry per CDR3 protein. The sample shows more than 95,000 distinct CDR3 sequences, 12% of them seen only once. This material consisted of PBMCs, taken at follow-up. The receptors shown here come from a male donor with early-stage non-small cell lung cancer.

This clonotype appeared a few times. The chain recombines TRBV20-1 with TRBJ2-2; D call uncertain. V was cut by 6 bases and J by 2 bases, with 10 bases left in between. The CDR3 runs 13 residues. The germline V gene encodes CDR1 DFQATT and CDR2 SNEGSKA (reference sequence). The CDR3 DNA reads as TGCAGTGCGATCCTTACTAACACCGGGGAGCTGTTTTTT. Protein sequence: CSAILTNTGELFF.

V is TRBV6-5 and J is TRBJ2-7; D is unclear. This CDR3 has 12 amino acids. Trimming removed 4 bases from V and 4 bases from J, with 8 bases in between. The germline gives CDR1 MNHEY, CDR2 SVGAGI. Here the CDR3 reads CASSSRAYEQYF. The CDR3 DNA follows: TGTGCCAGCAGTTCCCGGGCATACGAGCAGTACTTC.

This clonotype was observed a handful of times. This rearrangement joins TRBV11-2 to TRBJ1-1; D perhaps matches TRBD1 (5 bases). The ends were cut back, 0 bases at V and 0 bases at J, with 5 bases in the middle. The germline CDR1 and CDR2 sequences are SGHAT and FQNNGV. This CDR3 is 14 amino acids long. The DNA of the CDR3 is TGTGCCAGCAGCTTAGAAGGGGTGAACACTGAAGCTTTCTTT. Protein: CASSLEGVNTEAFF. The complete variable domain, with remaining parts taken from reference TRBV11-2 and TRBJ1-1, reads EAGVAQSPRYKIIEKRQSVAFWCNPISGHATLYWYQQILGQGPKLLIQFQNNGVVDDSQLPKDRFSAERLKGVDSTLKIQPAKLEDSAVYLCASSLEGVNTEAFFGQGTRLTVV.

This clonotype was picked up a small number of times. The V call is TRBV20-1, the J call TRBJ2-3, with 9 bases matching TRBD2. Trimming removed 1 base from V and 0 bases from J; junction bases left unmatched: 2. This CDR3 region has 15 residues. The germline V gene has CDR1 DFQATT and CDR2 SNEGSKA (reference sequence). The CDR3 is CSARGLADSTDTQYF. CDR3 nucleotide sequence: TGCAGTGCTAGAGGACTAGCGGATAGCACAGATACGCAGTATTTT.